This TCR beta chain originates from a study of blood T cell repertoires in COVID-19. Overall study context: Both acute and convalescent COVID-19 samples were obtained from the United States, Italy and Spain. Sources were T cells, B-cell-depleted T cells, or PBMCs; the material itself was cDNA or gDNA.

The repertoire was sequenced with immunoSEQ multiplex PCR; TCRdb's copy has only in-frame clones and lacks some. Among 120,000 to 150,000 clones listed, more than 70% were seen once. The V end lost 6 bases, the J end lost 5 bases, and 13 bases lay between the germline ends. The germline V gene encodes CDR1 SQVTM and CDR2 ANQGSEA. The CDR3 spans 13 residues. This clone came up once. The sequenced sample consisted of peripheral blood. The V gene is TRBV29-1, the J gene TRBJ1-4, with D possibly TRBD1 on 5 matching bases. The TCR comes from a human donor in a cohort sampled during active COVID-19. The CDR3 protein is CSVLDRVNEKLFF. The CDR3 region has the DNA TGCAGCGTCCTAGACAGAGTCAATGAAAAACTGTTTTTT.